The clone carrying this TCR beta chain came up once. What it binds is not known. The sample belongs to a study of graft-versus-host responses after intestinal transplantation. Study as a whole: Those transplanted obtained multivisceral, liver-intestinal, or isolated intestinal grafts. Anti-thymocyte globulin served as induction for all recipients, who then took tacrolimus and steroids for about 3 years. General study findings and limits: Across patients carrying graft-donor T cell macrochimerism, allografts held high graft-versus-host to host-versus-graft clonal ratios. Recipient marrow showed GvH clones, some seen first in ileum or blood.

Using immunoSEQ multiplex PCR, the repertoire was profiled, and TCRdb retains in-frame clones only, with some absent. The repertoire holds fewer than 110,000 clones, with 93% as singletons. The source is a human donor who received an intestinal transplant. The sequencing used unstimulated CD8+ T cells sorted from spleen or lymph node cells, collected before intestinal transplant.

In nucleotides, the CDR3 is TGCAGCGTAATGACAGGTCTCTCTGGGGCCAACGTCCTGACTTTC. It translates to CSVMTGLSGANVLTF. The rearrangement joins TRBV29-1 to TRBJ2-6; tentatively, D is TRBD1 (6 bases). Germline V gene data show CDR1 as SQVTM and CDR2 as ANQGSEA. V gave up 6 bases and J gave up 0 bases, with 12 bases separating them. The CDR3 runs to 15 residues.